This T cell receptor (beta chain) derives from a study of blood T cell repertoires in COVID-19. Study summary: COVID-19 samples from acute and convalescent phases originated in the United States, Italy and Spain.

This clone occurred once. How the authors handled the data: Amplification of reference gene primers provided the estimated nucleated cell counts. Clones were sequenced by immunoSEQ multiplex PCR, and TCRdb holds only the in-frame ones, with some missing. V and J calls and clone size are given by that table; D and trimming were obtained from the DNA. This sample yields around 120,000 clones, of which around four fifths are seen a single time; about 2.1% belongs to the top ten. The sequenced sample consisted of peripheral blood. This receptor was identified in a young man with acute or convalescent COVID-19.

The CDR3 reads CAISRGEAAYEQYF. The CDR3 nucleotides are TGTGCCATCAGCCGGGGAGAAGCAGCCTACGAGCAGTACTTC. The chain carries TRBV10-3 and TRBJ2-7, with D perhaps matching TRBD2 (5 bases). Germline CDR1 is ENHRY and CDR2 is SYGVKD. V dropped 6 bases and J dropped 2 bases, with 14 bases sitting between them. This CDR3 comprises 14 residues.